The source of this T cell receptor (beta chain) is a study of blood T cells in healthy people across ages. General study points: Donors of long life had a larger count of naive CD4+ cells and greater diversity than aged donors. A roughly linear age-dependent decrease characterized TCR beta diversity per million T cells. PBMCs left unsorted prevented a conclusive naive versus antigen-experienced comparison.

About this clonotype itself: Its antigen is undetermined.

PBMCs numbering at least 7 million were isolated per sample. Through a sample-barcoded 5' primer and a J-beta primer mix, a second PCR was run for roughly 6 to 11 cycles. TCRdb analysed the 5' RACE reads with MiXCR anew, one entry per CDR3 protein. The sample lists roughly 1.4 million distinct CDR3 sequences; 55% to 75% were seen once. This receptor was identified in a man aged 18 to 35 in good health. The material sequenced was blood.

As DNA, the CDR3 is TGTGCCAGCAGTCCGAGGGCAGCGAACACTGAAGCTTTCTTT. It encodes CASSPRAANTEAFF. The gene calls are TRBV6-2 or TRBV6-3 and TRBJ1-1; D ambiguous. CDR1 is MNHEY and CDR2 is SVGEGT in the germline V gene. The CDR3 is 14 residues long. V was trimmed by 5 bases and J by 1 base, leaving 11 bases between them.